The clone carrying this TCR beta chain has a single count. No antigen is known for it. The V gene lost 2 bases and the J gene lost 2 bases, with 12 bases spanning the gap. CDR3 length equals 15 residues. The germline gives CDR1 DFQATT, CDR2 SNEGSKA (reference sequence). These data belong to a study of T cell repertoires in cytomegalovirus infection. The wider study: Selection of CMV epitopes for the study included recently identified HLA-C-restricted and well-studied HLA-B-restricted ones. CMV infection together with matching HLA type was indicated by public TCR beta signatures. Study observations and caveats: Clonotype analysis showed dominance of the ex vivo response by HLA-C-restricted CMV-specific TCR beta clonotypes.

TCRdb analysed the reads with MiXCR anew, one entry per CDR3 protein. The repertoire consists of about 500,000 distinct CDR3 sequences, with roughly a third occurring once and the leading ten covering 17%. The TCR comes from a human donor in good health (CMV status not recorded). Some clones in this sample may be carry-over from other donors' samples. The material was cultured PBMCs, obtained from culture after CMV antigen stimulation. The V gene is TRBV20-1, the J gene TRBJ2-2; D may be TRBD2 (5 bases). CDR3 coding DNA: TGCAGTGCTAGACCCGGACTCGAAAACACCGGGGAGCTGTTTTTT. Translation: CSARPGLENTGELFF.